A single sample is the source of the 32 T cell receptor beta chains below, sequenced in a study of identical twins. Each CDR3 protein gets one entry after TCRdb re-called the 5' RACE reads with MiXCR. The data hold under 350,000 distinct CDR3 sequences, with over 8.5% observed a single time. These data also featured in a second study, about yellow fever vaccine responses in identical twins.

Sequenced input: CD8+ T cells sorted from blood. The receptors here all came from a woman younger than 30 in good health.

This clonotype turned up a few times. The chain uses TRBV5-5 and TRBJ2-1, with 8 bases lining up with TRBD2. Germline V CDR1 and CDR2: SGHKS, YYEKEE (reference sequence). This CDR3 comprises 15 residues. V shed 4 bases and J 2 bases; nucleotides not matched to a gene: 5. The CDR3 sequence is CASSTGLVPYNEQFF. In DNA, the CDR3 is TGTGCCAGCAGCACGGGACTAGTGCCCTACAATGAGCAGTTCTTC.

This clonotype has a count of ten or more. The chain has TRBV27 and TRBJ1-5, with 7 bases aligning to TRBD1. Germline CDR1 is MNHEY and CDR2 is SMNVEV (reference sequence). J gave up 5 bases and V 5 bases, and 6 bases lay outside the gene matches. The CDR3 has 14 residues. The CDR3 DNA reads as TGTGCCAGCAGTCCCGGGACAGTAGATCAGCCCCAGCATTTT. It codes for CASSPGTVDQPQHF.

Ten or more counts support this clonotype. This sequence joins TRBV10-3 and TRBJ2-3; maybe TRBD2 (5 bases). The CDR3 contains 13 residues. The germline CDR1 and CDR2 sequences are ENHRY and SYGVKD. V was cut by 4 bases and J by 4 bases, with 9 bases left in between. CDR3 sequence (DNA): TGTGCCATCAGTGTAGGAGCGGCAGATACGCAGTATTTT. This codes for CAISVGAADTQYF.

This clonotype was picked up many times. This chain joins TRBV6-2 or TRBV6-3 and TRBJ1-5; D is possibly TRBD1 (5 bases). Per the germline V gene, CDR1 is MNHEY and CDR2 is SVGEGT. Trimming took 6 bases from V and 5 from J, leaving 35 bases between them. The CDR3 is made up of 21 amino acids. DNA for the CDR3: TGTGCCAGCAGACTCGGAACCCCCTTCATGCCCCTTCAGGGCGAATATCAGCCCCAGCATTTT. The encoded protein is CASRLGTPFMPLQGEYQPQHF.

The CDR3 sequence is CATSRERLAGPQYF. CDR3 sequence (DNA): TGTGCCACCAGCAGAGAGAGACTAGCGGGACCTCAGTACTTC. The rearrangement links TRBV15 to TRBJ2-4; the match to TRBD2 covers 11 bases. V dropped 0 bases and J dropped 12; count of bases not matched to a gene: 4. CDR1 is LNHNV and CDR2 is YYDKDF in the germline V gene (reference sequence). CDR3 length equals 14 residues.

This clonotype was observed many times. The genes are TRBV3-1 and TRBJ2-1; 8 nucleotides line up with TRBD1. V lost 1 base and J lost 7; bases outside the gene matches: 12. In germline, CDR1 is LGHDT, CDR2 YNNKEL (reference sequence). The CDR3 consists of 17 residues. CDR3 DNA sequence: TGTGCCAGCAGCCAAGTTTGGCCGGGACAGGCGGGAAATGAGCAGTTCTTC. It specifies CASSQVWPGQAGNEQFF.

Only a few counts were recorded for this clonotype. This chain uses TRBV9 with TRBJ1-2; possible D gene TRBD1, 5 bases. This CDR3 has 12 amino acids. V was clipped by 4 bases and J by 8 bases, with 12 bases between them. Looked up from germline, CDR1 is SGDLS and CDR2 is YYNGEE. The CDR3 DNA follows: TGTGCCAGCAGCCCGGGGACCTCGGGCTACACCTTC. It translates to CASSPGTSGYTF.

This clonotype was counted ten times or more. CDR3 DNA sequence: TGTGCCAGCAGCTTAGGGGCTAGTCTATCCGGGAATGAGCAGTTCTTC. Its translation: CASSLGASLSGNEQFF. This chain joins TRBV7-8 and TRBJ2-1; D gene unclear. V was shortened by 1 base and J by 7 bases, with 17 bases between the two germline ends. CDR3 length equals 16 residues. Germline CDR1 SGHVS, CDR2 FQNEAQ.

This clonotype occurred many times. V and J are TRBV27 and TRBJ1-1, with D perhaps TRBD1 (6 bases). The CDR3 sequence is 15 residues long. With 5 bases removed from V and 0 bases from J, the gap between germline ends came to 13 bases. Germline V gene sequence: CDR1 MNHEY, CDR2 SMNVEV (reference sequence). CDR3 coding DNA: TGTGCCAGCAGTGACTACAGGGTGATGAACACTGAAGCTTTCTTT. Translation gives CASSDYRVMNTEAFF.

This clonotype occurred a few times. The CDR3 spells CASSSRSYGYTF. The CDR3 DNA follows: TGTGCCAGCAGCTCGCGTAGCTATGGCTACACCTTC. V usage is TRBV5-6 and J usage is TRBJ1-2; no clear D. Germline loops: CDR1 SGHDT, CDR2 YYEEEE. The CDR3 sequence is 12 residues long. Trimming took off 3 bases at V and 4 bases at J, with 7 bases between the two ends. The full variable domain, rest sourced from reference TRBV5-6 and TRBJ1-2, is DAGVTQSPTHLIKTRGQQVTLRCSPKSGHDTVSWYQQALGQGPQFIFQYYEEEERQRGNFPDRFSGHQFPNYSSELNVNALLLGDSALYLCASSSRSYGYTFGSGTRLTVV.

The chain combines TRBV11-2 with TRBJ2-3, with 12 bases identical to TRBD2. The CDR3 totals 17 residues. Germline V lookup: CDR1 SGHAT, CDR2 FQNNGV. V was clipped by 1 base and J by 2 bases; unmatched bases: 4. The CDR3 coding sequence is TGTGCCAGCAGCTTAGGGACTAGCGGGGCACACACAGATACGCAGTATTTT. Encoded protein: CASSLGTSGAHTDTQYF.

This clonotype was seen only a few times. A junction boundary mismatches the germline segment, possibly from a read error. The genes are TRBV7-2 and TRBJ1-2, with D possibly TRBD1 on 5 matching bases. CDR1 and CDR2 from the germline V gene are SGHTA and FQGNSA. The CDR3 is 10 amino acids. The DNA for the CDR3 is TGTGCCAGCAGCCAAGTGACAGACGCCTTC. Amino acid sequence: CASSQVTDAF. The entire variable domain, with the rest obtained from reference TRBV7-2 and TRBJ1-2, is as follows: GAGVSQSPSNKVTEKGKDVELRCDPISGHTALYWYRQSLGQGLEFLIYFQGNSAPDKSGLPSDRFSAERTGGSVSTLTIQRTQQEDSAVYLCASSQVTDAFGSGTRLTVV.

The chain recombines TRBV11-2 with TRBJ2-2; possibly TRBD1 for D (5 bases). CDR3 size: 17 residues. The germline V and J ends were trimmed by 1 base and 4 bases, with 16 bases remaining between them. From germline, CDR1 is SGHAT and CDR2 FQNNGV. CDR3 nucleotide sequence: TGTGCCAGCAGCTTAGGACAGTCCAGTTTTTTCACCGGGGAGCTGTTTTTT. Protein product: CASSLGQSSFFTGELFF. Using reference TRBV11-2 and TRBJ2-2 for the parts outside the CDR3, the full variable domain is EAGVAQSPRYKIIEKRQSVAFWCNPISGHATLYWYQQILGQGPKLLIQFQNNGVVDDSQLPKDRFSAERLKGVDSTLKIQPAKLEDSAVYLCASSLGQSSFFTGELFFGEGSRLTVL.

The chain employs TRBV6-1 and TRBJ2-1, with D perhaps matching TRBD2 (5 bases). The CDR3 loop spans 15 amino acids. Trimming shortened V by 5 bases and J by 8 bases, and 19 bases separated the two germline ends. Germline V gene sequence: CDR1 MNHNS, CDR2 SASEGT. As DNA, the CDR3 is TGTGCCAGCAGTAATGGGCCCACGCCTAGCCATGAGCAGTTCTTC. This translates into CASSNGPTPSHEQFF.

This clonotype was found many times. The chain links TRBV7-9 to TRBJ1-1; 10 nucleotides align to TRBD1. This CDR3 is built from 15 residues. The germline V gene has CDR1 SEHNR and CDR2 FQNEAQ (reference sequence). J gave up 0 bases and V 5 bases, and 3 bases lay outside the gene matches. The CDR3 here is CASSPGQGMNTEAFF. The CDR3 bases are TGTGCCAGCAGCCCGGGACAGGGGATGAACACTGAAGCTTTCTTT.

This clonotype was counted between two and nine times. The chain is built from TRBV19 and TRBJ2-3; 14 bases line up with TRBD2. V shed 5 bases, J shed 6 bases, and the junction held 7 bases outside the gene matches. The length of the CDR3 is 16 residues. Germline CDR1 and CDR2: LNHDA and SQIVND (reference sequence). CDR3: CASSQGLAGVVDTQYF. The CDR3 DNA reads TGTGCCAGTAGTCAGGGACTAGCGGGAGTGGTGGATACGCAGTATTTT.

This clonotype was observed at least ten times. The V and J genes are TRBV12-3 or TRBV12-4 and TRBJ2-5, with D uncertain. The ends were cut back, 4 bases at V and 2 bases at J, with 11 bases in the middle. The CDR3 sequence is 14 residues long. As DNA, the CDR3 is TGTGCCAGCAGTTCCCCGCCCTCACAAGAGACCCAGTACTTC. This gives the protein CASSSPPSQETQYF.

A few counts support this clonotype. The rearrangement links TRBV5-6 to TRBJ2-7; 9 positions agree with TRBD1. With 4 bases clipped from V and 2 bases from J, the junction kept 4 bases outside the gene matches. The CDR3 totals 14 residues. CDR1 SGHDT and CDR2 YYEEEE come from the germline V gene. CDR3 residues: CASSNGQGPYEQYF. As DNA, the CDR3 is TGTGCCAGCAGCAACGGACAGGGGCCCTACGAGCAGTACTTC.

The sample holds a few counts of this clonotype. This chain joins TRBV4-1 and TRBJ1-1; no clear D. V was clipped by 3 bases and J by 7 bases, with 12 bases between them. The CDR3 runs 13 residues. Germline V gene lookup returns CDR1 MGHRA and CDR2 YSYEKL. CDR3 in amino acids: CASSQENMGEAFF. The DNA for the CDR3 is TGCGCCAGCAGCCAGGAAAACATGGGTGAAGCTTTCTTT.

The chain carries TRBV7-9 and TRBJ2-1; D is unresolved. CDR3 length: 16 amino acids. V lost 2 bases to trimming and J lost 1 base, with 12 bases between them. CDR1 is SEHNR, CDR2 FQNEAQ, per germline (reference sequence). CDR3 residues: CASSLFDGISYNEQFF. CDR3 coding DNA: TGTGCCAGCAGCTTATTCGATGGAATATCCTACAATGAGCAGTTCTTC.

The chain combines TRBV7-9 with TRBJ1-1, with D tentatively TRBD1 (6 bases). There are 14 residues in the CDR3. Trimming stripped 5 bases from V and 4 bases from J, with 14 bases between. Germline V gene sequence: CDR1 SEHNR, CDR2 FQNEAQ (reference sequence). CDR3 sequence reads: CASSPDSGGTEAFF. The DNA for the CDR3 is TGTGCCAGCAGCCCGGACAGCGGGGGCACTGAAGCTTTCTTT.

This chain uses TRBV6-5 with TRBJ2-3; D may correspond to TRBD1 or TRBD2 (6 bases each). Germline values: CDR1 MNHEY, CDR2 SVGAGI. The V gene lost 2 bases and the J gene lost 1 base, with 7 bases spanning the gap. CDR3 size: 14 residues. The CDR3: CASSYRGGTDTQYF. The CDR3 coding sequence is TGTGCCAGCAGTTACAGGGGGGGCACAGATACGCAGTATTTT.

J is TRBJ2-1 and V is TRBV9; no clear D. The CDR3 runs 15 residues. Per germline, CDR1 SGDLS and CDR2 YYNGEE. Deletions cut 6 bases from V and 0 bases from J, with 13 bases between. CDR3 residues: CASKFLVSSYNEQFF. In DNA form, the CDR3 reads TGTGCCAGCAAATTTCTCGTAAGCTCCTACAATGAGCAGTTCTTC. Using reference TRBV9 and TRBJ2-1 for the parts outside the CDR3, the full variable domain is DSGVTQTPKHLITATGQRVTLRCSPRSGDLSVYWYQQSLDQGLQFLIQYYNGEERAKGNILERFSAQQFPDLHSELNLSSLELGDSALYFCASKFLVSSYNEQFFGPGTRLTVL.

This clonotype was seen many times. The genes are TRBV5-1 and TRBJ2-1; D remains unclear. The CDR3 is 15 residues long. Germline V gene sequence: CDR1 SGHRS, CDR2 YFSETQ. V was shortened by 1 base and J by 0 bases, with 8 bases between the two germline ends. CDR3 region: CASSLSWGSYNEQFF. In nucleotides, the CDR3 is TGCGCCAGCAGCTTGTCGTGGGGCTCCTACAATGAGCAGTTCTTC.

At least ten counts were recorded for this clonotype. The gene calls are TRBV6-1 and TRBJ2-3, with a possible D match to TRBD2 (5 bases). There are 13 residues in the CDR3. V gave up 3 bases and J gave up 3 bases, with 7 bases separating them. The germline gives CDR1 MNHNS, CDR2 SASEGT. In DNA form, the CDR3 reads TGTGCCAGCAGTGAGAGGGAGACAGATACGCAGTATTTT. Translation gives CASSERETDTQYF.

The rearrangement links TRBV7-9 to TRBJ2-7, with D hard to call. Germline loops: CDR1 SEHNR, CDR2 FQNEAQ (reference sequence). Trimming left V 3 bases short and J 6 bases short, with 21 bases between. The CDR3 runs 16 residues. CDR3: CASSFYLNGVIAEQYF. For the CDR3, the DNA is TGTGCCAGCAGCTTTTATTTGAATGGGGTTATCGCCGAGCAGTACTTC.

This clonotype has a handful of counts. The gene calls are TRBV7-3 and TRBJ1-1; D unresolved. V was trimmed by 1 base and J by 4 bases, leaving 10 bases between them. The CDR3 contains 14 residues. In germline, CDR1 is SGHTA, CDR2 FQGTGA. Here the CDR3 DNA reads TGTGCCAGCAGCTTAAGCGCGGGCGCCACTGAAGCTTTCTTT. It encodes CASSLSAGATEAFF.

The chain has TRBV4-1 and TRBJ2-7; D gene ambiguous. The V end was cut by 4 bases, the J end by 3 bases, with 10 bases between. Looked up from germline, CDR1 is MGHRA and CDR2 is YSYEKL. The CDR3 has 13 amino acids. The CDR3 reads CASSPPMGYEQYF. In nucleotides, the CDR3 is TGCGCCAGCAGCCCTCCGATGGGCTACGAGCAGTACTTC.

The rearrangement uses TRBV7-9 and TRBJ2-1; the D is unclear. Germline CDR1 and CDR2: SEHNR and FQNEAQ (reference sequence). This CDR3 spans 13 amino acids. Trimming removed 6 bases from V and 9 bases from J, with 15 bases in between. The CDR3 region is CASRHGPAVEQFF. The CDR3 DNA reads TGTGCCAGCAGACACGGACCGGCGGTTGAGCAGTTCTTC.

This clonotype was observed a few times. This chain links TRBV20-1 with TRBJ2-2; D unresolved. The ends were cut back, 0 bases at V and 6 bases at J, with 8 bases in the middle. This CDR3 comprises 13 residues. In germline, CDR1 is DFQATT, CDR2 SNEGSKA (reference sequence). The CDR3 protein is CSARDFLAGELFF. For the CDR3, the DNA is TGCAGTGCTAGAGATTTTTTAGCCGGGGAGCTGTTTTTT.

The chain carries TRBV9 and TRBJ2-1; no clear D gene. The V end lost 3 bases, the J end lost 4 bases, and 8 bases lay between the germline ends. In germline, CDR1 is SGDLS, CDR2 YYNGEE. This CDR3 is built from 13 residues. The CDR3 bases are TGTGCCAGCAGCGGTTGGGAATACAATGAGCAGTTCTTC. As protein: CASSGWEYNEQFF.

V usage is TRBV7-9 and J usage is TRBJ2-4, with D unclear. CDR3 length: 13 amino acids. The V gene's germline CDR1 is SEHNR and CDR2 FQNEAQ (reference sequence). The V end lost 7 bases, the J end lost 5 bases, and 12 bases lay between the germline ends. This CDR3 is CASTAPWENIQYF. DNA of the CDR3: TGTGCCAGCACCGCCCCTTGGGAAAACATTCAGTACTTC.